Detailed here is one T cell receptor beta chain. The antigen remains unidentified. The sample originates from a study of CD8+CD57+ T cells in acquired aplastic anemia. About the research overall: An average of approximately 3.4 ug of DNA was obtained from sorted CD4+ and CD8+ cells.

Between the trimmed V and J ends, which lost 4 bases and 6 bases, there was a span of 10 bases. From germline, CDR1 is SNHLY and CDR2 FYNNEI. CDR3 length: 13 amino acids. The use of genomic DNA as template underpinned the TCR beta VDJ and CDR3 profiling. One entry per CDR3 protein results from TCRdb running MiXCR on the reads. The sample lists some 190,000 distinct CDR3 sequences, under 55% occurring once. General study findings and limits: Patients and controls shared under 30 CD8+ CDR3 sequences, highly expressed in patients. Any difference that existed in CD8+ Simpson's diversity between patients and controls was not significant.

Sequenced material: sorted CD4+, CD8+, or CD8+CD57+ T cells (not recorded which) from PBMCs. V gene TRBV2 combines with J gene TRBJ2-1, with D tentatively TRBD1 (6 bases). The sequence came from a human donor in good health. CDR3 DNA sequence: TGTGCCAGCAGTGCATGGACAGTCAATGAGCAGTTCTTC. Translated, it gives CASSAWTVNEQFF. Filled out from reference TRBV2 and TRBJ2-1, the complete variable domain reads EPEVTQTPSHQVTQMGQEVILRCVPISNHLYFYWYRQILGQKVEFLVSFYNNEISEKSEIFDDQFSVERPDGSNFTLKIRSTKLEDSAMYFCASSAWTVNEQFFGPGTRLTVL.